The clone carrying this TCR beta chain was detected only a few times. The data belong to a study of blood T cells in healthy people across ages. CDR3 length: 14 residues. Trimming removed 6 bases at V and 3 bases at J, with 14 bases between. CDR1 and CDR2 from the germline V gene are MNHEY and SVGAGI. Next came a second PCR, run for about 7 to 12 cycles, which used a sample-barcoded 5' primer along with a J-beta primer mix. TCRdb reprocessed the 5' RACE reads via MiXCR and lists one record per CDR3 protein. The profile shows approximately 780,000 distinct CDR3 sequences, roughly 25% of them singletons. The sample was also linked to a second study, of T cells of mothers and their children. That publication notes: With unrelated pairs as the comparison, related mother-child pairs had a slightly higher overlap that was not significant.

This TCR derives from a boy aged 5-17 years in good health. J is TRBJ1-1 and V is TRBV6-5, with D possibly TRBD1 on 6 matching bases. Sequencing input: blood. The CDR3 region has the DNA TGTGCCAGCAGCCGGGGGGCTGGGCACACTGAAGCTTTCTTT. Residues: CASSRGAGHTEAFF.